A single sample gave rise to the 7 T cell receptor beta chains below, sequenced in a study of shared T cell receptors in the human thymus. Method: immunoSEQ multiplex PCR; TCRdb's copy keeps in-frame clones and lacks some. Among 650,000 to 950,000 clones listed, approximately 83% were seen once. The same data also went into a second study, on human thymus T cells.

Sample: thymocytes. The receptors stem from a girl in the first two years of life with a congenital heart defect.

This chain connects TRBV28 to TRBJ1-3; D gene unclear. The germline V gene has CDR1 MDHEN and CDR2 SYDVKM. The V gene lost 0 bases and the J gene lost 4 bases, with 13 bases spanning the gap. This CDR3 is built from 16 residues. The DNA of the CDR3 is TGTGCCAGCAGTTTATGGTGTCAGGCTTGCGGAAACACCATATATTTT. Amino acid sequence: CASSLWCQACGNTIYF.

This clone was detected only once. V gene TRBV19 combines with J gene TRBJ2-1, with D unresolved. CDR1 LNHDA and CDR2 SQIVND come from the germline V gene (reference sequence). The CDR3 is made up of 18 amino acids. V was clipped by 0 bases and J by 0 bases, with 15 bases between them. CDR3 in amino acids: CASSIEWAGHTSYNEQFF. CDR3 DNA sequence: TGTGCCAGTAGTATAGAGTGGGCAGGCCATACCTCCTACAATGAGCAGTTCTTC. Combining the CDR3 with reference TRBV19 and TRBJ2-1 gives the whole variable domain DGGITQSPKYLFRKEGQNVTLSCEQNLNHDAMYWYRQDPGQGLRLIYYSQIVNDFQKGDIAEGYSVSREKKESFPLTVTSAQKNPTAFYLCASSIEWAGHTSYNEQFFGPGTRLTVL.

V gene TRBV5-1 combines with J gene TRBJ1-2, with D tentatively TRBD1 (6 bases). Germline CDR1 reads SGHRS; CDR2 reads YFSETQ. With 2 bases removed from V and 5 bases from J, the gap between germline ends came to 13 bases. This CDR3 contains 14 residues. This chain's CDR3 is CASSLQGPSYGYTF. CDR3 nucleotide sequence: TGCGCCAGCAGCTTACAGGGCCCTAGTTATGGCTACACCTTC.

The chain recombines TRBV10-3 with TRBJ2-7; TRBD1 agrees at 10 bases. CDR1 ENHRY and CDR2 SYGVKD come from the germline V gene. This CDR3 spans 14 amino acids. The V segment lost 6 bases and the J segment 7 bases; nucleotides outside the gene matches: 9. CDR3 residues: CAIRGQGMGWEQYF. CDR3 bases: TGTGCCATCAGGGGACAGGGGATGGGATGGGAGCAGTACTTC.

The table lists this clone with a few counts. V gene TRBV27 combines with J gene TRBJ1-4; D is undetermined. Trimming left V 4 bases short and J 7 bases short, with 22 bases between. This CDR3 contains 17 residues. The germline V gene encodes CDR1 MNHEY and CDR2 SMNVEV (reference sequence). The CDR3 sequence: CASSCRSPEGYGEKLFF. The DNA for the CDR3 is TGTGCCAGCAGTTGTAGGTCCCCGGAGGGTTATGGTGAAAAACTGTTTTTT.

The rearrangement joins TRBV20-1 to TRBJ2-7; D is uncertain. Looked up from germline, CDR1 is DFQATT and CDR2 is SNEGSKA (reference sequence). The CDR3 consists of 10 residues. V lost 2 bases and J 7 bases, leaving 6 bases between the germline ends. CDR3 nucleotides: TGCAGTGCTAGACCCCTGGAGCAGTACTTC. Encoded protein: CSARPLEQYF.

The gene calls are TRBV5-1 and TRBJ2-7; possibly TRBD1 for D (5 bases). The CDR3 runs 13 residues. Germline V gives CDR1 SGHRS, CDR2 YFSETQ. The V gene lost 3 bases and the J gene lost 7 bases, with 14 bases spanning the gap. Written as DNA, the CDR3 is TGCGCCAGCAGCTCAGCTACCTACAGGGAGCAGTACTTC. This gives the protein CASSSATYREQYF. Supplemented by reference TRBV5-1 and TRBJ2-7, the full variable domain reads KAGVTQTPRYLIKTRGQQVTLSCSPISGHRSVSWYQQTPGQGLQFLFEYFSETQRNKGNFPGRFSGRQFSNSRSEMNVSTLELGDSALYLCASSSATYREQYFGPGTRLTVT.